The sequence of this T cell receptor beta chain was determined in a study of T cell repertoires in cytomegalovirus infection. Study in general: The public TCR beta signatures pointed to both CMV infection and matching HLA type.

Findings and caveats of the study: Clonotypes of TCR beta that were HLA-C-restricted and CMV-specific dominated the ex vivo response.

CDR3 size: 13 residues. Germline V gives CDR1 SNHLY, CDR2 FYNNEI. The V end lost 6 bases, the J end lost 2 bases, and 10 bases lay between the germline ends. Note on this clonotype: As yet, its antigen is unknown.

TCRdb used MiXCR to reprocess the reads, holding one entry per CDR3 protein. The table lists roughly 250,000 distinct CDR3 sequences, more than 9% of them singletons. Specimen: PBMCs. The clonotype was recovered from a human donor in good health (CMV status not recorded). Some clones in this sample may be carry-over from other donors' samples. The chain is built from TRBV2 and TRBJ2-5, with D uncertain. The DNA for the CDR3 is TGTGCCAGCAGATTGGGCAGTCAAGAGACCCAGTACTTC. Protein sequence: CASRLGSQETQYF.